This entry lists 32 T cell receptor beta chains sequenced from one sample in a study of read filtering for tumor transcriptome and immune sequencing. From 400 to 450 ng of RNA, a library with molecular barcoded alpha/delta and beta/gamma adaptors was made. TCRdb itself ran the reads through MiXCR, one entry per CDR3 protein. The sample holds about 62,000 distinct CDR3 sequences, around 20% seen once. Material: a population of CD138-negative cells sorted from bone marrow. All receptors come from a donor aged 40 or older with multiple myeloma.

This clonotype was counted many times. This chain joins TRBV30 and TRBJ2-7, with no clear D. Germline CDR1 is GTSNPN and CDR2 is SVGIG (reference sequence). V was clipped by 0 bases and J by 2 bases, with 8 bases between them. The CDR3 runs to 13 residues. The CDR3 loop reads CAWSVTYPYEQYF. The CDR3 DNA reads TGTGCCTGGAGTGTAACATACCCCTACGAGCAGTACTTC.

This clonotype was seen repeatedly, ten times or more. CDR3 nucleotide sequence: TGTGCCAGCAGCGCCGACTTGGAGCAGTACTTC. Translation gives CASSADLEQYF. The chain joins TRBV7-8 to TRBJ2-7; D unresolved. The CDR3 totals 11 residues. Germline CDR1 and CDR2: SGHVS and FQNEAQ. V lost 5 bases and J 7 bases, leaving 9 bases between the germline ends.

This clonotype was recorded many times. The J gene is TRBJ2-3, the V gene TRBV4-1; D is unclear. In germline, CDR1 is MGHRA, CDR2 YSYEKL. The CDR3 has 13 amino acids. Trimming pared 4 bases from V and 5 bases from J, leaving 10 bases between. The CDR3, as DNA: TGCGCCAGCAGCCTAAGAGTGGAAGATACGCAGTATTTT. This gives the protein CASSLRVEDTQYF.

This chain's CDR3 is CASSIVGDYEQYF. The CDR3, as DNA: TGTGCCAGTAGTATAGTTGGAGATTACGAGCAGTACTTC. The chain employs TRBV19 and TRBJ2-7; D gene unclear. Germline values: CDR1 LNHDA, CDR2 SQIVND (reference sequence). This CDR3 comprises 13 residues. V lost 1 base to trimming and J lost 4 bases, with 8 bases between them.

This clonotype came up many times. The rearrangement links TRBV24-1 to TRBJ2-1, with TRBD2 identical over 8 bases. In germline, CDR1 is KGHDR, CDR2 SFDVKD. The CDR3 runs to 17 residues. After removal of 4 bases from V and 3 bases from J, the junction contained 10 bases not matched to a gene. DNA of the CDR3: TGTGCCACCAGTGACTCCGCCCCAAGCGGGAGCTACAATGAGCAGTTCTTC. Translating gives CATSDSAPSGSYNEQFF.

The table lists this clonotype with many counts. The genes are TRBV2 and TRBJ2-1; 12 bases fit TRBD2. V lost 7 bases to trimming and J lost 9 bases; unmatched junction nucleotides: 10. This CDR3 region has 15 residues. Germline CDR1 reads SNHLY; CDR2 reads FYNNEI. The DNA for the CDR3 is TGTGCCAGCACCCCTAGCGGGGGGGCCATAAGTGAGCAGTTCTTC. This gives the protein CASTPSGGAISEQFF.

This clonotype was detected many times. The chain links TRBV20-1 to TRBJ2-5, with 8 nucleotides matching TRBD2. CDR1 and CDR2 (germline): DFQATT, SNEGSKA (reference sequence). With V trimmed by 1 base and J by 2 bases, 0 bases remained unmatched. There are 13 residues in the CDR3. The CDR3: CSARAGGQETQYF. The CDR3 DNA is TGCAGTGCTAGAGCGGGGGGGCAAGAGACCCAGTACTTC.

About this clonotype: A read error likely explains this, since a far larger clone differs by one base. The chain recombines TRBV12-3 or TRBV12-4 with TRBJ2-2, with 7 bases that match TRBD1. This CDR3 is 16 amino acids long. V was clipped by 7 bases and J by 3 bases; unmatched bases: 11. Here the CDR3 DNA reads TGTGCCAGCACACCACCCGGGACAGAGGACACCGGGGAGCTGTTTTTT. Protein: CASTPPGTEDTGELFF.

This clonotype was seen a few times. The CDR3 reads CSAREAWYEQYF. The CDR3 DNA follows: TGCAGTGCTAGAGAGGCCTGGTACGAGCAGTACTTC. This rearrangement joins TRBV20-1 to TRBJ2-7; D remains ambiguous. V lost 0 bases and J lost 4, with 7 bases in between. Germline V gene data show CDR1 as DFQATT and CDR2 as SNEGSKA (reference sequence). This CDR3 region has 12 residues.

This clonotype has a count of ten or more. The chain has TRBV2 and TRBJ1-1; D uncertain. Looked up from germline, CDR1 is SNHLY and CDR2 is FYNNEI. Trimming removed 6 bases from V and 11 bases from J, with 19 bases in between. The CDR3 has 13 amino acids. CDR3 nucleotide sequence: TGTGCCAGCAGGGAGGAGCAAACAACTTTGGCTTTCTTT. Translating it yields CASREEQTTLAFF. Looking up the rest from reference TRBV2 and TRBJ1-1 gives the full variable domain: EPEVTQTPSHQVTQMGQEVILRCVPISNHLYFYWYRQILGQKVEFLVSFYNNEISEKSEIFDDQFSVERPDGSNFTLKIRSTKLEDSAMYFCASREEQTTLAFFGQGTRLTVV.

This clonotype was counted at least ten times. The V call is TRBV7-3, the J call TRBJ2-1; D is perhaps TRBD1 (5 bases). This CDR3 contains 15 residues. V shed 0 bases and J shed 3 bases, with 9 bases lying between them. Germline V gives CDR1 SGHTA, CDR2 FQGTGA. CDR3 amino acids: CASSLTGQGYNEQFF. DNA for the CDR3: TGTGCCAGCAGCTTAACGGGGCAGGGCTACAATGAGCAGTTCTTC.

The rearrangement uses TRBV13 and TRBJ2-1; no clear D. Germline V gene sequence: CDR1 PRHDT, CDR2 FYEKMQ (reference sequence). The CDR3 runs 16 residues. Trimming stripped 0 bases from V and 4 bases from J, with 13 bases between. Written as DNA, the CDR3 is TGTGCCAGCAGCTTAGGGGTAGGAGACGTTTACAATGAGCAGTTCTTC. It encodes CASSLGVGDVYNEQFF.

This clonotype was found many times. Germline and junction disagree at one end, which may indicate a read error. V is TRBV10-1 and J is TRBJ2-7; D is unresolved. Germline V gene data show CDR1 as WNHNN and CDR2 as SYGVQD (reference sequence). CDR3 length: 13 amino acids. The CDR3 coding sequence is TGCGTCAGCAGTGAGTGGGCAGGCGACGAGCAGTACTTC. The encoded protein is CVSSEWAGDEQYF.

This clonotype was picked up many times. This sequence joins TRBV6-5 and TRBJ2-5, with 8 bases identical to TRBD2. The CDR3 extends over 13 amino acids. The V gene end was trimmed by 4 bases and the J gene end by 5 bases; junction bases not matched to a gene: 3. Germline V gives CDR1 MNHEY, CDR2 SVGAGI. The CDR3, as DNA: TGTGCCAGCAGTTTGCGGGGGGTTGAGACCCAGTACTTC. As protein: CASSLRGVETQYF.

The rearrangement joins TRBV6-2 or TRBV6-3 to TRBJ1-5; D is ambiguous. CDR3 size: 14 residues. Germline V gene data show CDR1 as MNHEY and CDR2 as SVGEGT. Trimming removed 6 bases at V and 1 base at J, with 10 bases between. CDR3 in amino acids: CASSQPWSNQPQHF. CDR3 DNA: TGTGCCAGCAGCCAACCCTGGAGCAATCAGCCCCAGCATTTT.

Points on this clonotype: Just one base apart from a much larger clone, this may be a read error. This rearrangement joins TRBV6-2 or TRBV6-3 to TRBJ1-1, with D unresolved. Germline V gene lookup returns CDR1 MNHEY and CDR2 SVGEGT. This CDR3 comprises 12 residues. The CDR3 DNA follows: TGTGCCAGCGGTTACCTGAACACTGAAGCTTTCTTT. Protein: CASGYLNTEAFF.

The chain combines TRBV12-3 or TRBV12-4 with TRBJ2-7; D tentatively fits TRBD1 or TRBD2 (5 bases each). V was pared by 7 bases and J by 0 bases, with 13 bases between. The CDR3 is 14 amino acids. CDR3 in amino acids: CASTGTASSYEQYF. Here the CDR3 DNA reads TGTGCCAGCACCGGGACGGCGAGCTCCTACGAGCAGTACTTC.

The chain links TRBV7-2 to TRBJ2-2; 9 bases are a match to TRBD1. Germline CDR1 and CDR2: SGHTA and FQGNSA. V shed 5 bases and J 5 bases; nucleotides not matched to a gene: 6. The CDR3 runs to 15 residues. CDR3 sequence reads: CASSDRTGVTGELFF. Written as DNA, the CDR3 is TGTGCCAGCAGCGACAGGACAGGGGTGACCGGGGAGCTGTTTTTT.

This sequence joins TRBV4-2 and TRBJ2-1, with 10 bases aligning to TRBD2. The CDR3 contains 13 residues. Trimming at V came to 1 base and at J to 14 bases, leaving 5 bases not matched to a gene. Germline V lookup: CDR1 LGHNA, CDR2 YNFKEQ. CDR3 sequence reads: CASSQVGLAGEFF. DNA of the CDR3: TGTGCCAGCAGCCAAGTAGGGCTAGCGGGGGAGTTCTTC.

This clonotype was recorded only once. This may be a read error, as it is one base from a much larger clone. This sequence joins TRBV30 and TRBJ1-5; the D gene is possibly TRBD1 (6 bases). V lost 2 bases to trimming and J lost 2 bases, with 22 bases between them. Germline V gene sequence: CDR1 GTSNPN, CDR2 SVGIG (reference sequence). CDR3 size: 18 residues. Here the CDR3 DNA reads TGTGCCTGGAGTAAGCAGGGGTACGAATTTTATGGCAATCAGCCCCAGCATTTT. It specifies CAWSKQGYEFYGNQPQHF.

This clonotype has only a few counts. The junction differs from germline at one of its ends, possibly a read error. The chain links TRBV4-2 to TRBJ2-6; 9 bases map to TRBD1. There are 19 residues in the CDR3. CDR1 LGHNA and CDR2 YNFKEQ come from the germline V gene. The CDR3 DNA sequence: TGTGCCAGCAGCCAAGATCTTAGAACAGGGGGCACTGGGGCCAACGCCCTGACTTTC. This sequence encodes CASSQDLRTGGTGANALTF.

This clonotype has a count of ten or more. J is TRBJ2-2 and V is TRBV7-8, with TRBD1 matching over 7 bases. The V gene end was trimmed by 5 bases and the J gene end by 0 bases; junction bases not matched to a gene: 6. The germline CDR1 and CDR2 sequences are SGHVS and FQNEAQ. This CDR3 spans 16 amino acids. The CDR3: CASSGRDSANTGELFF. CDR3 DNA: TGTGCCAGCAGCGGAAGGGACAGCGCGAACACCGGGGAGCTGTTTTTT.

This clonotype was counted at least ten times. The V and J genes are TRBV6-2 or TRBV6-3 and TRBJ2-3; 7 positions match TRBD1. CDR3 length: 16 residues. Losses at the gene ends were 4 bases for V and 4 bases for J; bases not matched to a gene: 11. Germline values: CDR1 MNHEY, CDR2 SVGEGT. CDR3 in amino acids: CASSSPTGNPSDTQYF. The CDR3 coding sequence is TGTGCCAGCAGTTCTCCGACAGGGAATCCCTCAGATACGCAGTATTTT.

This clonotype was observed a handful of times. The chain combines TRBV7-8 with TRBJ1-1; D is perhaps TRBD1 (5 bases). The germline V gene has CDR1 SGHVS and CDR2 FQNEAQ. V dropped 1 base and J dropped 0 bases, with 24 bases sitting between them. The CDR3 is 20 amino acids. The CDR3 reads CASSLDVMGVRDPMNTEAFF. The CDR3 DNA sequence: TGTGCCAGCAGCTTAGACGTGATGGGGGTACGCGATCCGATGAACACTGAAGCTTTCTTT.

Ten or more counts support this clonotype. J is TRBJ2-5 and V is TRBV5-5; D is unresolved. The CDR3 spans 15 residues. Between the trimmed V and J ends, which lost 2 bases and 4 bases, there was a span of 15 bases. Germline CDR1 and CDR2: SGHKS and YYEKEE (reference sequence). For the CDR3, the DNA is TGTGCCAGCAGCTTAACGTATTATAACGTAGAGACCCAGTACTTC. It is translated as CASSLTYYNVETQYF.

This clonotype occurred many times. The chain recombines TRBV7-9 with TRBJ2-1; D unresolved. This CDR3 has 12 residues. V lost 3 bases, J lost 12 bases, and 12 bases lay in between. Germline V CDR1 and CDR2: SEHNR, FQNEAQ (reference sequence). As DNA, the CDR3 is TGTGCCAGCAGCTTTGGCCTACCGAGGCAGTTCTTC. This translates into CASSFGLPRQFF. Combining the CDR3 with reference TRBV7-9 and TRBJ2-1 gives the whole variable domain DTGVSQNPRHKITKRGQNVTFRCDPISEHNRLYWYRQTLGQGPEFLTYFQNEAQLEKSRLLSDRFSAERPKGSFSTLEIQRTEQGDSAMYLCASSFGLPRQFFGPGTRLTVL.

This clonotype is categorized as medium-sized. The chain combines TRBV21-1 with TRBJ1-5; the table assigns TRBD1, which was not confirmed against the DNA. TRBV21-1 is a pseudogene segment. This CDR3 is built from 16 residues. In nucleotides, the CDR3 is TGTGCCAGCAGCGGTCCGGGACGGAATCACAATCAGCCCCAGCATTTT. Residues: CASSGPGRNHNQPQHF.

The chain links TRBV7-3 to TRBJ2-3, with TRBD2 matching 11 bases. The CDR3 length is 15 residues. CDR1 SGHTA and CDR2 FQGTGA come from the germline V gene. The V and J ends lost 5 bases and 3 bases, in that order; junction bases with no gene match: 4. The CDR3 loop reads CASSLLAGVTDTQYF. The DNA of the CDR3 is TGTGCCAGCAGCCTACTAGCGGGAGTTACAGATACGCAGTATTTT.

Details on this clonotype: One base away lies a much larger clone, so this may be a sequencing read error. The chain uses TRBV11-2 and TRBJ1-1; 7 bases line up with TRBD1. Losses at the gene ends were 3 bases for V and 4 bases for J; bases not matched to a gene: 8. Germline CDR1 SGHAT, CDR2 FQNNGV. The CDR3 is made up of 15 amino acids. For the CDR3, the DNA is TGTGCCAGCAGCTTTCGACAGGGAGGGAGCACTGAAGCTTTCTTT. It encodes CASSFRQGGSTEAFF.

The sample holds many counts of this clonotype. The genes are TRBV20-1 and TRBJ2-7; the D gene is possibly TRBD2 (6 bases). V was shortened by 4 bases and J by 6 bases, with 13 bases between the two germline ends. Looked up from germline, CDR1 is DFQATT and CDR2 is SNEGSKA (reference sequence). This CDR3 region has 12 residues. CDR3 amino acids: CSANSVAAEQYF. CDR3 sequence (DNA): TGCAGTGCTAATAGCGTAGCGGCCGAGCAGTACTTC.

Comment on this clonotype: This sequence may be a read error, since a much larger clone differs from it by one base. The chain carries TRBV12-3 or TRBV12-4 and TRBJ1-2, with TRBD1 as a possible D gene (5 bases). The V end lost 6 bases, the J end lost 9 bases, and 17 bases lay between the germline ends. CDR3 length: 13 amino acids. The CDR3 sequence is CASSLKGPGSYTF. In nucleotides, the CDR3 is TGTGCCAGCAGCCTCAAGGGACCCGGGAGCTACACCTTC.

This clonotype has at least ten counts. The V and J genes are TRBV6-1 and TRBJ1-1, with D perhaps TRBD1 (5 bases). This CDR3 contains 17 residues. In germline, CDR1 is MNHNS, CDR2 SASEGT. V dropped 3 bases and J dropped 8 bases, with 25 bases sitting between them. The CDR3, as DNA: TGTGCCAGCAGTGATGGGAGTTTTGGGGGAGGAAGAGCCGAAGCTTTCTTT. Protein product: CASSDGSFGGGRAEAFF.